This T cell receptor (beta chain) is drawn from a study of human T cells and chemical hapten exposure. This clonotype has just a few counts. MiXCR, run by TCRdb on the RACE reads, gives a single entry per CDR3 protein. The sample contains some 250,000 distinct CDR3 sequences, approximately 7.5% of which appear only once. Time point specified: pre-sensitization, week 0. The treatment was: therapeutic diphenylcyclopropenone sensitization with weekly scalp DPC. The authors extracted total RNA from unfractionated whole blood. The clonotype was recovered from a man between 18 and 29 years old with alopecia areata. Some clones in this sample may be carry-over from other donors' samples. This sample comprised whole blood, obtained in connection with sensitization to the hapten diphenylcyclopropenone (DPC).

The CDR3 sequence is CSAPVGDRGYNAFF. The DNA of the CDR3 is TGCAGTGCTCCAGTAGGTGACAGGGGCTATAACGCTTTCTTT. The chain links TRBV20-1 to TRBJ1-1; 8 bases align to TRBD1. The germline V gene has CDR1 DFQATT and CDR2 SNEGSKA (reference sequence). The J segment lost 11 bases and the V segment lost 5 bases, leaving 16 bases of the junction unmatched. This CDR3 has 14 amino acids.